Each of the 14 T cell receptor beta chains below was sequenced from the same sample in a study of identical twins. TCRdb analysed the 5' RACE reads with MiXCR anew, one entry per CDR3 protein. The sample records about 150,000 distinct CDR3 sequences, around 3.6% being singletons. Sequenced sample: memory T cells sorted from blood. These receptors originate from a man in his late teens or twenties in good health.

This clonotype was counted many times. The chain is built from TRBV5-1 and TRBJ2-4; 8 nucleotides match TRBD1. Trimming cost V 0 bases and J 1 base; bases outside gene matches: 3. The CDR3 consists of 16 residues. Germline CDR1 and CDR2: SGHRS and YFSETQ. The CDR3, as DNA: TGCGCCAGCAGCTTGGTAGGACAGGGTGCCAAAAACATTCAGTACTTC. Translated, it gives CASSLVGQGAKNIQYF.

This clonotype was seen many times. This chain uses TRBV28 with TRBJ2-1; 9 positions match TRBD1. The V gene's germline CDR1 is MDHEN and CDR2 SYDVKM. The CDR3 totals 15 residues. The ends lost 2 bases at V and 7 bases at J; junction bases unmatched: 6. CDR3 in DNA: TGTGCCAGCAGTTTAGCCGGGACAGGGTGGAATGAGCAGTTCTTC. Protein sequence: CASSLAGTGWNEQFF.

This clonotype was counted ten times or more. The chain couples TRBV5-5 to TRBJ2-2; TRBD2 matches 8 bases. The CDR3 is 16 amino acids. Losses at the gene ends were 1 base for V and 4 bases for J; bases not matched to a gene: 6. The germline gives CDR1 SGHKS, CDR2 YYEKEE (reference sequence). The CDR3 region is CASSLLAGGGTGELFF. In nucleotides, the CDR3 is TGTGCCAGCAGCTTGCTGGCGGGGGGAGGCACCGGGGAGCTGTTTTTT.

This clonotype was counted at least ten times. The rearrangement uses TRBV7-2 and TRBJ2-1, with D possibly matching TRBD2 (5 bases). The CDR3 consists of 14 residues. The germline V and J ends were trimmed by 5 bases and 8 bases, with 16 bases remaining between them. Germline CDR1 SGHTA, CDR2 FQGNSA. CDR3 in amino acids: CASSPRGLSDEQFF. For the CDR3, the DNA is TGTGCCAGCAGCCCAAGAGGGTTGTCCGATGAGCAGTTCTTC.

The table lists this clonotype with many counts. The genes are TRBV7-8 and TRBJ2-7, with 12 nucleotides matching TRBD2. Germline CDR1 SGHVS, CDR2 FQNEAQ. Germline trimming cut 6 bases from V and 4 bases from J; bases unmatched to any gene: 7. The CDR3 consists of 15 residues. CDR3 DNA sequence: TGTGCCAGCAGTCCGACTAGCGGGAGTGGGTACGAGCAGTACGTC. This codes for CASSPTSGSGYEQYV.

The chain is built from TRBV11-3 and TRBJ2-2, with TRBD1 as a possible D gene (6 bases). Per the germline V gene, CDR1 is SGHNT and CDR2 is YENEEA. The CDR3 length is 12 residues. The ends were cut back, 10 bases at V and 5 bases at J, with 11 bases in the middle. The CDR3 protein is CATSTGTGELFF. CDR3 nucleotide sequence: TGTGCCACCTCTACAGGGACCGGGGAGCTGTTTTTT.

Ten or more counts support this clonotype. The chain couples TRBV6-5 to TRBJ2-1; a possible D gene is TRBD1 (5 bases). Per germline, CDR1 MNHEY and CDR2 SVGAGI. This CDR3 is built from 11 residues. V lost 4 bases and J lost 11, with 9 bases in between. The CDR3 coding sequence is TGTGCCAGCAGTTTCCGACAGAAGCAGTTCTTC. This codes for CASSFRQKQFF.

This clonotype was found many times. The chain links TRBV29-1 to TRBJ2-2; the D call may be TRBD1 or TRBD2 (5 bases each). Trimming pared 6 bases from V and 0 bases from J, leaving 17 bases between. Germline V gene lookup returns CDR1 SQVTM and CDR2 ANQGSEA. The CDR3 has 16 residues. The CDR3 DNA reads TGCAGCGTCAGGTGGGGGACGCATGCGAACACCGGGGAGCTGTTTTTT. It specifies CSVRWGTHANTGELFF.

At least ten counts were recorded for this clonotype. The genes are TRBV20-1 and TRBJ2-7; D is uncertain. Trimming left V 6 bases short and J 0 bases short, with 12 bases between. Germline assignment: CDR1 DFQATT and CDR2 SNEGSKA (reference sequence). The CDR3 sequence is 13 residues long. This chain's CDR3 is CSALRSSSYEQYF. In DNA, the CDR3 is TGCAGTGCCCTGAGGTCTAGCTCCTACGAGCAGTACTTC.

There are many counts of this clonotype. The CDR3: CASSQTGGSETQYF. In DNA form, the CDR3 reads TGTGCCAGCAGCCAAACAGGGGGTTCGGAGACCCAGTACTTC. The chain combines TRBV3-1 with TRBJ2-5; 8 positions agree with TRBD1. The length of the CDR3 is 14 residues. In germline, CDR1 is LGHDT, CDR2 YNNKEL (reference sequence). J gave up 5 bases and V 2 bases, and 4 bases lay outside the gene matches.

The table lists this clonotype with many counts. The chain carries TRBV12-3 or TRBV12-4 and TRBJ1-1, with unresolved D. The V and J ends lost 6 bases and 3 bases respectively, with 14 bases between them. This CDR3 is built from 14 residues. The CDR3 nucleotides read TGTGCCAGCAGGCGACCGGGGAGCGACACTGAAGCTTTCTTT. Translation gives CASRRPGSDTEAFF.

In this sample, this clonotype turned up many times. The genes are TRBV7-6 and TRBJ1-5; D unresolved. Germline lookup yields CDR1 SGHVS and CDR2 FNYEAQ. Trimming removed 1 base from V and 4 bases from J, with 5 bases in between. The CDR3 loop spans 13 amino acids. CDR3 region: CASSLGRNQPQHF. In DNA, the CDR3 is TGTGCCAGCAGCTTAGGGCGAAATCAGCCCCAGCATTTT.

At least ten counts were recorded for this clonotype. The chain has TRBV4-1 and TRBJ2-7; 7 bases agree with TRBD1. Losses at the gene ends were 3 bases for V and 3 bases for J; bases not matched to a gene: 5. The CDR3 consists of 14 residues. Germline V lookup: CDR1 MGHRA, CDR2 YSYEKL. The CDR3, as DNA: TGCGCCAGCAGCCAGCCCGGACAGGACTACGAGCAGTACGTC. Protein sequence: CASSQPGQDYEQYV.

There are many counts of this clonotype. The chain employs TRBV18 and TRBJ2-7; 7 positions agree with TRBD1. After removal of 2 bases from V and 3 bases from J, the junction contained 7 bases not matched to a gene. The CDR3 consists of 15 residues. Germline V gene lookup returns CDR1 KGHSH and CDR2 LQKENI. CDR3 DNA: TGTGCCAGCTCACCAACCCGGGGACAGAACTACGAGCAGTACGTC. It codes for CASSPTRGQNYEQYV.